This entry lists 18 T cell receptor beta chains sequenced from one sample in a study of spatial heterogeneity in lung cancer. TCRdb recomputed calls from the 5' RACE reads with MiXCR, one row per CDR3 protein. The data hold about 80,000 distinct CDR3 sequences, with 15% to 25% observed a single time. The time point denotes: sample taken at primary tumor resection. Whole RNA, isolated from tumor, nontumor lung or frozen PBMC, was sequenced without prior sorting. The sample was PBMCs, taken at surgery. The origin of the receptors is a male donor with early-stage non-small cell lung cancer.

This clonotype has just a few counts. The gene calls are TRBV2 and TRBJ2-7; the D is unclear. The CDR3 contains 15 residues. Looked up from germline, CDR1 is SNHLY and CDR2 is FYNNEI. V was trimmed by 0 bases and J by 0 bases, leaving 9 bases between them. In DNA, the CDR3 is TGTGCCAGCAGTGAAGCGGGATCCTCCTCCTACGAGCAGTACTTC. Protein: CASSEAGSSSYEQYF. Full variable domain (rest looked up from reference TRBV2 and TRBJ2-7): EPEVTQTPSHQVTQMGQEVILRCVPISNHLYFYWYRQILGQKVEFLVSFYNNEISEKSEIFDDQFSVERPDGSNFTLKIRSTKLEDSAMYFCASSEAGSSSYEQYFGPGTRLTVT.

The rearrangement joins TRBV12-3 or TRBV12-4 to TRBJ2-3; D call uncertain. V was shortened by 6 bases and J by 5 bases, with 9 bases between the two germline ends. The CDR3 contains 12 residues. The CDR3 here is CASSAVGDTQYF. In nucleotides, the CDR3 is TGTGCCAGCAGCGCCGTGGGAGATACGCAGTATTTT.

The CDR3 DNA reads TGTGCCAGCAGCTTAGGTGCGCAAGGGGGCAGGGAATACAATGAGCAGTTCTTC. This gives the protein CASSLGAQGGREYNEQFF. The chain joins TRBV7-2 to TRBJ2-1; 7 bases are shared with TRBD1. The CDR3 covers 18 residues. The V and J ends lost 1 base and 4 bases, in that order; junction bases with no gene match: 13. Germline lookup yields CDR1 SGHTA and CDR2 FQGNSA.

This clonotype was found many times. CDR3 in DNA: TGTGCCAGCAGCCAAGATGATCAGGGATTTGAAGCTTTCTTT. It codes for CASSQDDQGFEAFF. This chain joins TRBV3-1 and TRBJ1-1; tentative D call: TRBD1 (5 bases). V dropped 0 bases and J dropped 7 bases, with 12 bases sitting between them. Germline lookup yields CDR1 LGHDT and CDR2 YNNKEL (reference sequence). The CDR3 sequence is 14 residues long.

V usage is TRBV14 and J usage is TRBJ2-3, with no clear D. This CDR3 has 14 residues. Germline lookup yields CDR1 SGHDN and CDR2 FVKESK. V was cut by 3 bases and J by 6 bases, with 13 bases left in between. The CDR3 DNA reads TGTGCCAGCAGCCATGCCCAACCCAGGGATACGCAGTATTTT. It codes for CASSHAQPRDTQYF.

J is TRBJ2-7 and V is TRBV5-4, with D perhaps TRBD1 (5 bases). Germline lookup yields CDR1 SGHNT and CDR2 YYREEE (reference sequence). There are 14 residues in the CDR3. V was clipped by 4 bases and J by 1 base, with 12 bases between them. This CDR3 is CASSLDGASYEQYF. The CDR3 nucleotides are TGTGCCAGCAGCCTCGATGGGGCTTCCTACGAGCAGTACTTC.

At least ten counts were recorded for this clonotype. V usage is TRBV7-9 and J usage is TRBJ2-3, with 8 bases lining up with TRBD1. Germline V CDR1 and CDR2: SEHNR, FQNEAQ (reference sequence). The ends lost 5 bases at V and 2 bases at J; junction bases unmatched: 6. This CDR3 spans 15 amino acids. In nucleotides, the CDR3 is TGTGCCAGCAGCCAACGACAGGGGAACACAGATACGCAGTATTTT. It yields the protein CASSQRQGNTDTQYF.

V and J are TRBV4-2 and TRBJ2-7, with TRBD1 matching 9 bases. J gave up 1 base and V 0 bases, and 13 bases lay outside the gene matches. Looked up from germline, CDR1 is LGHNA and CDR2 is YNFKEQ. This CDR3 is 19 amino acids long. The DNA of the CDR3 is TGTGCCAGCAGCCAAGACCCGTTGGCCGGGACAGGGCGTTCCTACGAGCAGTACTTC. It encodes CASSQDPLAGTGRSYEQYF.

This chain joins TRBV20-1 and TRBJ1-4; 9 nucleotides line up with TRBD1. Losses at the gene ends were 6 bases for V and 7 bases for J; bases not matched to a gene: 6. CDR1 and CDR2 (germline): DFQATT, SNEGSKA (reference sequence). The CDR3 is 13 residues long. CDR3 region: CSAGQGRAEKLFF. The CDR3 DNA is TGCAGTGCAGGACAGGGGCGGGCTGAAAAACTGTTTTTT.

The chain is built from TRBV3-1 and TRBJ2-1; D not certain. This CDR3 is 13 amino acids long. Trimming shortened V by 0 bases and J by 9 bases, and 9 bases separated the two germline ends. Per germline, CDR1 LGHDT and CDR2 YNNKEL (reference sequence). The CDR3 sequence is CASSQERGGEQFF. The DNA for the CDR3 is TGTGCCAGCAGCCAAGAAAGAGGCGGTGAGCAGTTCTTC.

This clonotype has just a few counts. The chain joins TRBV4-3 to TRBJ2-3; D unresolved. Germline CDR1 is LGHNA and CDR2 is YSLEER. V lost 1 base, J lost 2 bases, and 10 bases lay in between. This CDR3 spans 15 amino acids. The CDR3 DNA sequence: TGCGCCAGCAGCCAAGGCTATCCTTACACAGATACGCAGTATTTT. This encodes CASSQGYPYTDTQYF.

This clonotype was recorded a few times. The V call is TRBV11-2, the J call TRBJ2-6, with no clear D. The V end was cut by 4 bases, the J end by 2 bases, with 0 bases between. Per the germline V gene, CDR1 is SGHAT and CDR2 is FQNNGV. The CDR3 runs 12 residues. CDR3 bases: TGTGCCAGCAGCTCTGGGGCCAACGTCCTGACTTTC. Residues: CASSSGANVLTF.

V usage is TRBV12-3 or TRBV12-4 and J usage is TRBJ2-5; D tentatively reads TRBD1 or TRBD2 (5 bases each). V was clipped by 2 bases and J by 5 bases, with 15 bases between them. The CDR3 is 15 amino acids. The CDR3 DNA reads TGTGCCAGCAGTTTAAACACGGGGCGCCGTGAGACCCAGTACTTC. It specifies CASSLNTGRRETQYF.

This clonotype was observed a few times. V usage is TRBV9 and J usage is TRBJ2-2, with D unresolved. This CDR3 region has 14 residues. Germline V CDR1 and CDR2: SGDLS, YYNGEE. Trimming took off 0 bases at V and 4 bases at J, with 7 bases between the two ends. In nucleotides, the CDR3 is TGTGCCAGCAGCGTAGCTACGCGCACCGGGGAGCTGTTTTTT. Protein: CASSVATRTGELFF.

In this sample, this clonotype turned up a few times. The CDR3 is CASSSTRDEQYF. The DNA for the CDR3 is TGTGCCAGCAGCAGCACTAGAGACGAGCAGTACTTC. The chain is built from TRBV28 and TRBJ2-7; possible D gene TRBD2, 5 bases. V was pared by 6 bases and J by 5 bases, with 11 bases between. The germline CDR1 and CDR2 sequences are MDHEN and SYDVKM. This CDR3 has 12 residues.

Only one count was recorded for this clonotype. V usage is TRBV4-1 and J usage is TRBJ2-7; the D gene is possibly TRBD1 (7 bases). Trimming took off 4 bases at V and 3 bases at J, with 22 bases between the two ends. Germline V gene sequence: CDR1 MGHRA, CDR2 YSYEKL. The CDR3 extends over 17 amino acids. The CDR3 sequence: CASSPSTGTLLVYEQYF. CDR3 coding DNA: TGCGCCAGCAGCCCTTCGACAGGGACTCTTCTCGTCTACGAGCAGTACTTC.

This chain joins TRBV11-3 and TRBJ1-1; D gene ambiguous. This CDR3 has 15 residues. V lost 1 base and J lost 8, with 17 bases in between. Per germline, CDR1 SGHNT and CDR2 YENEEA. As DNA, the CDR3 is TGTGCCAGCAGCTTAGGGGGTTTCGACACTGAAGAAGCTTTCTTT. This gives the protein CASSLGGFDTEEAFF.

This clonotype was seen only a few times. The CDR3, as DNA: TGTGCCAGCAGCCGGGACGTTAACTATGGCTACACCTTC. Translating it yields CASSRDVNYGYTF. The gene calls are TRBV7-2 and TRBJ1-2, with D perhaps matching TRBD1 (5 bases). CDR3 size: 13 residues. V was clipped by 5 bases and J by 1 base, with 8 bases between them. Germline lookup yields CDR1 SGHTA and CDR2 FQGNSA.